Given below is one T cell receptor (beta chain) in context. The specificity of this receptor is unknown. No qualities accompany the bases; no much larger clone lies one base away. These data belong to a study of cytomegalovirus exposure and HLA in healthy donors (dated by TCRdb to 2016 to 2017). A note on the overall study: According to an earlier analysis of several hundred of the donors, about 180 million T cells yielded roughly 110 million unique TCR beta sequences and approximately 280 Gb of sequence data. Typing coverage varied by locus: roughly 629-640 donors for A, B, C, DRB1 and DQB1; about 520 for DQA1; some 610 for DPA1; around 450 for DPB1. The study used immunosequencing to profile the T cell repertoires of approximately 650 subjects and linked those repertoires to cytomegalovirus serostatus. A later analysis re-analyzed previously published TCR beta repertoires from 666 donors and added high-resolution HLA genotyping to study TCR occurrence patterns. All discovery cohort repertoires had been generated using a single sequencing platform. Class I and class II HLA loci were covered by the typing at four-digit resolution. An earlier analysis of 587 of the donors used high-throughput TCR beta sequencing to judge whether each TCR beta V gene segment behaved as functional or pseudogenic. A later genetic analysis used genome-wide SNP genotypes for about three fifths of the 666 donors, treating that subset as a discovery cohort. An early release that covered roughly 600 HLA-typed donors contained about 300 gigabases of sequencing data and tens of millions of unique TCR sequences. A few DR-DQ haplotypes were handled as single units for association and clustering because linkage in the cohort was strong. Among the roughly 370 genotyped donors, approximately 76% belonged to the genetic ancestry cluster associated with self-reported Caucasian donors. High-throughput TCR immunosequencing, statistical association of individual TCRs with disease status, and machine learning were combined to predict cytomegalovirus infection status. The later analysis used no new phenotypic data to find candidate immune exposures, relying instead on TCR beta sequences and their occurrence across donors. The study aimed to test whether cataloging public T cell receptors could reveal signatures of past pathogen exposure. On average, about 200,000 unique TCR beta nucleotide sequences were sequenced per donor among 350 to 400 genotyped donors of the cohort, with roughly 18% of those sequences being non-productive. In addition to the first cohort of roughly 670 subjects, a separate validation cohort of approximately 130 different subjects was used. Donor age, sex, ethnicity and CMV serostatus were compiled together with the repertoire data. Study-level results and caveats: Presence/absence analyses assumed roughly uniform sequencing depth across donors, an assumption that may not hold. Because the 87-base-pair reads could not distinguish some IMGT-functional V segments, including TRBV6-2 and TRBV6-3, those segments were excluded. When HLA alleles, especially DR and DQ, strongly co-occurred, TCR associations were difficult to assign to individual alleles. In a later analysis, around 17,000 TCR beta sequences were associated with specific HLA alleles at a false discovery rate of 0.05. A further reported finding was that TCR beta sequences accurately predicted the HLA-A and HLA-B alleles for most subjects in the first cohort. Several of the top co-occurrence clusters appeared to be linked to parvovirus B19, influenza, CMV and Epstein-Barr virus, according to a later analysis. Compared with equally common non-associated chains, HLA-associated TCR beta chains in a later analysis were more clonally expanded and had lower generation probabilities. In an earlier analysis of a few hundred of the donors, most TCR beta V segments were observed in productive rearrangements about 87% or about 30% of the time, broadly matching IMGT annotations. Most TCR sequences were observed very rarely across donors, whereas some public TCRs were present in many individuals. In vitro tests confirmed that a few of the cytomegalovirus-associated TCR beta chains recognize cytomegalovirus antigens. A later analysis found that most CMV-associated TCR beta chains appeared HLA-restricted, with HLA associations seemingly driven largely by CMV exposure. In a later analysis, TCR association rates were found to vary across HLA loci, with the most associated TCRs seen for DRB1 alleles and the fewest for HLA-C alleles. Because HLA typing was unavailable for some donors at each locus, only the typed subset was used in association tests. Around 16 rarely observed V segments, including chromosome 9 orphons, were excluded from the earlier analysis of 550 to 700 of the donors because counts were too low. It was suggested by the authors that the approach could potentially be generalized to other disease states and immunological phenotypes. The classifier was reported to diagnose cytomegalovirus status with high specificity and sensitivity in both the original cohort and the validation cohort. In a later genetic analysis, fewer N-insertions in productive TCRs were reported among donors in an Asian-associated ancestry cluster than the roughly 700-donor mean. The study listed 164 TCR beta chains as associated with cytomegalovirus. V-gene and J-gene trimming of TCR beta chains was associated with a missense DCLRE1C variant in a later genetic analysis, and the association was replicated in an independent cohort. Linkage disequilibrium might explain the correlated functional status among segregating V segments, but an unknown experimental factor could not be ruled out. Immune exposure information for the cohort was limited to CMV serostatus. This cohort had only TCR beta chains sequenced, and the lack of alpha or paired-chain data limited which features could be detected. A cluster of highly shared sequence variants was judged likely to represent a technical artifact of the sequencing pipeline.

Libraries were constructed by the immunoSEQ multiplex PCR assay. The multiplex PCR relied on a mix of 60 forward primers for TCR Vbeta segments and 13 reverse primers for TCR Jbeta segments. Amplification of the CDR3 region of rearranged TCR beta genes was performed with a multiplex PCR assay on genomic DNA. On the Illumina HiSeq System, the amplified TCR beta libraries were sequenced as 87-base-pair reads. Under the source paper's analysis protocol: A later analysis tallied tens of millions of unique TCR beta chains across the approximately 670 repertoires, and some 10 million of those chains were shared by two or more donors. A nearest-neighbor algorithm error-corrected the raw reads and collapsed the reads into unique sequences, merging closely related sequences to remove PCR and sequencing errors. CDR3 sequences were aligned to IMGT reference sequences to assign V, D and J gene segments. For a sequence to be retained, a match of at least six nucleotides was required to both a V gene segment and a J gene segment. Rearrangements were classified as productive when the CDR3 lacked stop codons and remained in frame with V and J, and all other rearrangements were classified as non-productive. Following IMGT convention, CDR3 was defined as the stretch from the second conserved V-encoded cysteine up to the conserved J-encoded phenylalanine. In an earlier analysis of some 550 of the donors, sequences lacking an unambiguous match to a single V gene segment were excluded. An earlier analysis of 587 of the donors classified V segments as functional when productive rearrangements were above 56.7% and as segregating when the standard deviation between donors was above 5%. A statistical classification framework was built for diagnosing cytomegalovirus status from the catalog of TCR beta chain sequences. V and J gene assignment, in a later analysis, came from comparing TCR nucleotide sequences with IMGT/GENE-DB human TR gene sequences. Using the TCRdist pipeline, a later analysis assigned CDR3 sequences along with most-parsimonious VDJ recombination scenarios. In a later analysis, every TCR beta chain was defined by the combination of its CDR3 amino acid sequence and its V-gene family, and reads without a unique V-gene family were dropped. To address suspected cross-contamination and a sequencing artifact, a later analysis removed roughly 640 highly shared, low-generation-probability nucleotide sequences. In a later analysis, a clonal expansion index was calculated for each public chain from normalized within-repertoire ranks of inferred template counts. In a later analysis, generation probabilities were computed using a VDJ recombination model fitted to out-of-frame rearrangements, and the results were checked against IGoR. In a later analysis, TCR-TCR, TCR-HLA and TCR-CMV co-occurrence was scored with hypergeometric tests, and a repertoire-size bias correction was applied to TCR pairs. To estimate false discovery rates, a later analysis permuted the HLA or CMV assignments 20 times. In a later analysis, co-occurring TCRs were grouped with DBSCAN, and TCRdist sequence similarity was added when clustering was performed within HLA-allele-positive subsets. Repertoires with fewer than 30,000 or more than 120,000 public chains were left out of co-occurrence clustering, as were about five repertoires with anomalous nucleotide sharing. TCRdb's version of the immuneACCESS table is confined to in-frame rearrangements and falls short of the full clone set. An unresolved V gene accounts for under half of the shortfall where checked; the remainder is of unknown origin. The V and J calls and clone size were taken over from that table, and D and trimming were inferred from the DNA. Present in this sample are about 160,000 clones, approximately 80% of which were seen just once. Together, the top ten hold 1.5% to 2% of the sample.

V has 5 bases trimmed and J has 5 bases trimmed; junction bases matching no gene number 9. Spanning cysteine to phenylalanine, the CDR3 consists of 15 amino acids. Of the read, only the CDR3 DNA is kept; its 45 bases are in frame from base 1. Via the germline V gene, CDR1 is MNHNS and CDR2 SASEGT. In total, over 600 healthy bone marrow donors made up the cohort. All cohort members were sampled while nominally healthy, although unrecorded immune exposures were likely present. The donor tested CMV seronegative and was one of the 352 seronegative cohort members. Each donor provided a peripheral blood sample, and peripheral blood mononuclear cells were used for TCR beta sequencing. The Qiagen DNeasy Blood Extraction Kit was used to extract genomic DNA from the blood cell samples.

This receptor chain uses TRBV6-1 and TRBJ2-5, with 9 bases in between that match TRBD2. The source of this sequence is a woman aged 18 to 35 in good health and CMV-seronegative. The sample comprised PBMCs. CDR3 reads: CASSWMAGGGETQYF. The DNA reads as follows: TGTGCCAGCAGTTGGATGGCGGGAGGGGGGGAGACCCAGTACTTC.